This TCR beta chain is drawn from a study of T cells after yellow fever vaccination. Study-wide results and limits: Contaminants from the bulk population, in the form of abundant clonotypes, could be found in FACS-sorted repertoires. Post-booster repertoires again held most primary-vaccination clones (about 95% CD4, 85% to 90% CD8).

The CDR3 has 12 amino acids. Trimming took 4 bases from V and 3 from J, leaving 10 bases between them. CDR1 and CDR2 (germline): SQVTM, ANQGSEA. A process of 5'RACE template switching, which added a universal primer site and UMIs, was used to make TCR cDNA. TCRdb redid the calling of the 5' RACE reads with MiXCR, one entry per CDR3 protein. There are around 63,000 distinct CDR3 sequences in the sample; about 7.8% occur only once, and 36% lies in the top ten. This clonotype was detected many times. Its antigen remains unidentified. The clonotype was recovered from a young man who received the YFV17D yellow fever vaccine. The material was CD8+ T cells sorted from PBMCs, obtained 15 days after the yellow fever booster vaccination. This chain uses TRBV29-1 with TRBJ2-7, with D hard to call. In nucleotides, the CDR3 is TGCAGCGTTGGCGGAGACGTCTACGAGCAGTACTTC. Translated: CSVGGDVYEQYF.